This T cell receptor (beta chain) was sequenced for a study of blood T cell repertoires in COVID-19. This table comes from immunoSEQ multiplex PCR, and its TCRdb copy is limited to in-frame clones, with some not included. The profile shows approximately 500,000 clones, about 89% of them singletons. The V end was cut by 2 bases, the J end by 8 bases, with 9 bases between. The CDR3 totals 12 residues. The chain is built from TRBV12-3 or TRBV12-4 and TRBJ1-1; a weak D match, TRBD1 (6 bases). Material: peripheral blood. The source of this sequence is a woman aged 45-59 years with COVID-19, enrolled during active disease. Here the CDR3 DNA reads TGTGCCAGCAGTTTAATAGACAGGGAAGCTTTCTTT. It translates to CASSLIDREAFF.